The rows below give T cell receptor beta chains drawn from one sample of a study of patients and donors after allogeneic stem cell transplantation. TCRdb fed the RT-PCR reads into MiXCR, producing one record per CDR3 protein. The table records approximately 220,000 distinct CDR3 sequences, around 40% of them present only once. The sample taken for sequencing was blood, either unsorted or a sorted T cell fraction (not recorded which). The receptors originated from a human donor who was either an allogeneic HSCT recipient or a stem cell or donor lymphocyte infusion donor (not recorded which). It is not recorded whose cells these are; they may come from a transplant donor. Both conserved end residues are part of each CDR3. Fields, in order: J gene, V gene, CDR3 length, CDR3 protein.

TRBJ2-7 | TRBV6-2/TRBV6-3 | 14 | CASSPGLAGVEQYF
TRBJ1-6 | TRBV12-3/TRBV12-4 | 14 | CASRPGQYNSPLHF
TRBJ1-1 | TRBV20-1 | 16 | CSARDQWKGADTEAFF
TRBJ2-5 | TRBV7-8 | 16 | CASRRQGAKGQETQYF
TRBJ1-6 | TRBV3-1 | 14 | CASSQDWPNSPLHF
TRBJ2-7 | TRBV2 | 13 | CANTKAGSYEQYF
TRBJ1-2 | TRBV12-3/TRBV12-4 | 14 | CASVDKQVNYGYTF
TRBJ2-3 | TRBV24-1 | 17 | CATSEQSGLPWADTQYF
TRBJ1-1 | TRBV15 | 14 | CATSRTVGHMKAFF
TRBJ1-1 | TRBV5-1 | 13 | CASSEGGNTEAFF
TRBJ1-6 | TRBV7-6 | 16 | CASSAGHFELNSPLHF
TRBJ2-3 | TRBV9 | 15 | CASSVVAGRTDTQYF
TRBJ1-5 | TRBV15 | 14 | CATSRDRANQPQHF
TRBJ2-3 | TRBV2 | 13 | CASNGRGTGREYF
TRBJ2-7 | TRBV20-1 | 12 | CSARDRSYEQYF
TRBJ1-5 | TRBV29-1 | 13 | CSVGVANNQPQHF
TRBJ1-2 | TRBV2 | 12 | CASSARIFGYTF
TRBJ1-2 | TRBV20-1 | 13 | CSASIGGLYGYTF
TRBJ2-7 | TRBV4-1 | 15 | CASSQESRSLYEQYF
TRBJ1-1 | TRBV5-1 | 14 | CASSFKPGTSEAFF
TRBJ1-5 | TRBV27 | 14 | CASSPGIVSQPQHF
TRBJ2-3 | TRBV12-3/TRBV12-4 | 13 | CASSRLFADTQYF
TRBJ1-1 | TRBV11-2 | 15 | CASSLDHGLRTEAFF
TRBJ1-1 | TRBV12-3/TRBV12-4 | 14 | CASSIRYMNTEAFF
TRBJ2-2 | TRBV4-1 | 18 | CASSQGGGGPRNTGELFF
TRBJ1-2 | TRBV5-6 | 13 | CASSKDSRYGYTF
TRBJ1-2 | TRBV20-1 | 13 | CSVNDRGVYGYTF
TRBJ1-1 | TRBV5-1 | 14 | CASSHKLGNTEAFF
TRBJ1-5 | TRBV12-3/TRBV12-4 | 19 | CASSPRGTGPSYSNQPQHF
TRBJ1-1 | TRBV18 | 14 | CASSPSRGLAEAFF
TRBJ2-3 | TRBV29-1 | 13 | CSVGTGATDTQYF
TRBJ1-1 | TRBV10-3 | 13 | CAISEQGDPEAFF
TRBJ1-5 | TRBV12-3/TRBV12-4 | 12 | CASSPSNQPQHF
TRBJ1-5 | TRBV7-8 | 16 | CASSLTGAQLVQPQHF
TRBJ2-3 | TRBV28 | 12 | CASSSRGRAQYF
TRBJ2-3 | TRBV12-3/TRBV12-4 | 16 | CASSSEAGAYTDTQYF
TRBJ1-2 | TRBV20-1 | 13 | CSARDHKNYGYTF
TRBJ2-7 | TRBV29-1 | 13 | CSVGKTFSYEQYF
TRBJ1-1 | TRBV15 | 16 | CATSSPGSRGGTEAFF
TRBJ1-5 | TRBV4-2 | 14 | CASSQDRGGGPQHF
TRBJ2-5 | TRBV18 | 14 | CASSPLARGETQYF
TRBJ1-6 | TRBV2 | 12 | CASIGKYSPLHF
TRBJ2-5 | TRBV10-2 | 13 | CASSLVDQETQYF
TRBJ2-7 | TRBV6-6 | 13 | CASSPRGAYEQYF
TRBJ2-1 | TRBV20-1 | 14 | CSVFRPEVYNEQFF
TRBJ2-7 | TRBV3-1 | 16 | CASSQGGLRTRYEQYF
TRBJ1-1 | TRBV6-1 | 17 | CASSAKDRGRRGTEAFF
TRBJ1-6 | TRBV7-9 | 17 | CASSTRTALAGNSPLHF
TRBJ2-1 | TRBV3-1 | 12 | CASSQAGPSQFF
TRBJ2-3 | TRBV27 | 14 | CASSRGVGTDTQYF
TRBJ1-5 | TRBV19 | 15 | CASLRRETSNQPQHF
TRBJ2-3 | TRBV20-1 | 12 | CSASTSSDTQYF
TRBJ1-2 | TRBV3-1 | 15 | CASSLEGRANYGYTF
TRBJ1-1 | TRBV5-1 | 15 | CASSDPGPEVTEAFF
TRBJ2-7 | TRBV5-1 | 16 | CASSLAGQGISYEQYF